This TCR beta chain was sequenced for a study of blood T cell repertoires in COVID-19. On the study more broadly: Spain, Italy and the United States supplied samples that represented acute and convalescent COVID-19. The cDNA or gDNA used as material had been derived from T cells, B-cell-depleted T cells, or PBMCs.

Germline assignment: CDR1 DFQATT and CDR2 SNEGSKA (reference sequence). V lost 3 bases and J lost 5, with 10 bases in between. This CDR3 is 12 amino acids long. Original analysis: Reference gene primers were amplified, and this amplification served to estimate nucleated cell counts. Profiled with immunoSEQ multiplex PCR; TCRdb holds only in-frame clones, not every one. V, J and clone size were drawn from that table, and D and trimming were deduced from the DNA. The repertoire has over 250,000 clones, about 87% of them found once; the top ten carry approximately 4.3%. The chain links TRBV20-1 to TRBJ1-2, with a possible D match to TRBD1 (6 bases). The sequence came from a man in his 60s who had recovered from COVID-19. Specimen: peripheral blood. CDR3 sequence: CSASHRAYGYTF. CDR3 coding DNA: TGCAGTGCTAGTCACAGGGCGTATGGCTACACCTTC.